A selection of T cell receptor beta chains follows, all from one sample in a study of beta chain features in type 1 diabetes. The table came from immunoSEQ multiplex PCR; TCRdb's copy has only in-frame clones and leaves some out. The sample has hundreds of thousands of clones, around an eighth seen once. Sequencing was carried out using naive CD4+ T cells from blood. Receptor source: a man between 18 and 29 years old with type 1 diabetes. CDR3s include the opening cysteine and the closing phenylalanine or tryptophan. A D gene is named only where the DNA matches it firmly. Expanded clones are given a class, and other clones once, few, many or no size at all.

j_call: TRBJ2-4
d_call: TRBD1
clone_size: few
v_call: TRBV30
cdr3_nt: TGTGCCTGGGGTGCCCCAGGGGGCTTAGCCAAAAACATTCAGTACTTC
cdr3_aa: CAWGAPGGLAKNIQYF

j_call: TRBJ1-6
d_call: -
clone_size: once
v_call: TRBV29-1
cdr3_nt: TGCAGCGTTGGGAGCTCCTATAATTCACCCCTCCACTTT
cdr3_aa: CSVGSSYNSPLHF

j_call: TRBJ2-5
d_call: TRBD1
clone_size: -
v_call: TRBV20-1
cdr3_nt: TGCAGTGCTGGGGACAGTTTGTCATCGTACTTC
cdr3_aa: CSAGDSLSSYF

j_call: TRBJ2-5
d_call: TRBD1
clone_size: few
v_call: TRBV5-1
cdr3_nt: TGCGCCAGCAGACCCGGGACAGGGACGGAGACCCAGTACTTC
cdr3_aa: CASRPGTGTETQYF

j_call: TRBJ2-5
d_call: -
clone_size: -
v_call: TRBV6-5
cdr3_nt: TGTGCCAGCAGTTACCACTCAGGGCCCCAAGAGACCCAGTACTTC
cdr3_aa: CASSYHSGPQETQYF

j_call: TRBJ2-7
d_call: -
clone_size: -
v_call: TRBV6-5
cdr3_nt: TGTGCCAGCAGGGCCGGTGTCGAGCAGTACTTC
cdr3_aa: CASRAGVEQYF

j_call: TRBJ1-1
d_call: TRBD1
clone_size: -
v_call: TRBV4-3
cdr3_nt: TGCGCCAGCAATCCCACTTACAGGGGGGGAACTGAAGCTTTCTTT
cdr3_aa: CASNPTYRGGTEAFF

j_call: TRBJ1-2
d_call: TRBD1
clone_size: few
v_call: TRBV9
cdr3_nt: TGTGCCAGCAGCCCCCGACAGGGCTCTGGCTACACCTTC
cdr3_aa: CASSPRQGSGYTF

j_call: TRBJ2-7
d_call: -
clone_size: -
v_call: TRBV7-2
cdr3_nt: TGTGCCAGCAGCTTAACGGGGGCCGTTTTCTACGAGCAGTACTTC
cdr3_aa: CASSLTGAVFYEQYF

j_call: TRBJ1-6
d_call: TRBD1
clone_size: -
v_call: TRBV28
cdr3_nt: TGTGCCAGCAGTCCCGACAGGGGCGGGAGTTCACCCCTCCACTTT
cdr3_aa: CASSPDRGGSSPLHF

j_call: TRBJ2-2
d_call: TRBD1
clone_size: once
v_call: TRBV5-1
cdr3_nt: TGCGCCAGCAGGAGGGGGACAGATACGAACACCGGGGAGCTGTTTTTT
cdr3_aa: CASRRGTDTNTGELFF

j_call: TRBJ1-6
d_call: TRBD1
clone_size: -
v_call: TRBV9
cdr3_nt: TGTGCCAGCAGCCGTACAGGGGGAAGTAATTCACCCCTCCACTTT
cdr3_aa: CASSRTGGSNSPLHF

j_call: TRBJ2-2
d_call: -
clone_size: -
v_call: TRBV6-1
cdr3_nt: TGTGCCAGCAAGCCAGGGGTAACCGGGGAGCTGTTTTTT
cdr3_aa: CASKPGVTGELFF

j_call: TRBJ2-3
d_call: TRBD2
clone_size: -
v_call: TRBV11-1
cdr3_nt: TGTGCCAGCAGCTTAGGTCTAGCGGGAGGGCCACCAGATACGCAGTATTTT
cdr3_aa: CASSLGLAGGPPDTQYF

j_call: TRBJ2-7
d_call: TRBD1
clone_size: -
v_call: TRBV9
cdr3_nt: TGTGCCAGCAGCTCCGGACAGGGTTACGAGCAGTACTTC
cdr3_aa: CASSSGQGYEQYF

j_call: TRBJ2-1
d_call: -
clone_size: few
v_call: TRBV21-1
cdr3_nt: TGTGCCAGCAGCAAACGGGGACTAGCGGATTACAATGAGCAGTTCTTC
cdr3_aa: CASSKRGLADYNEQFF

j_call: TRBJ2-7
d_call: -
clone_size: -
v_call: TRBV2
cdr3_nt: TGTGCCAGCAGTGACCCCCGTTGGGAGTACGAGCAGTACTTC
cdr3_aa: CASSDPRWEYEQYF

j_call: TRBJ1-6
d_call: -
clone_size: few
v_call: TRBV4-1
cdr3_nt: TGCGCCAGCAGCCAAGGAGGCGGGGGCCCACCCCTCCACTTT
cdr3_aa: CASSQGGGGPPLHF

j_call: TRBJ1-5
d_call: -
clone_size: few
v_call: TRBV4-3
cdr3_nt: TGCGCCAGCAGCCGCGTCCAGGGGAATCAGCCCCAGCATTTT
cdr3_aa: CASSRVQGNQPQHF

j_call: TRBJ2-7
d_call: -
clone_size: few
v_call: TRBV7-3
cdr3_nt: TGTGCCAGCAGCCCAGACAGAGACTACGAGCAGTACTTC
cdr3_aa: CASSPDRDYEQYF

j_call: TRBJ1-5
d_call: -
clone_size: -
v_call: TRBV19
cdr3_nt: TGTGCCAGTAGTATAGATCGGGGCAATCAGCCCCAGCATTTT
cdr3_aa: CASSIDRGNQPQHF

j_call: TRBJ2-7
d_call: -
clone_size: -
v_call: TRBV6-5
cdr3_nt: TGTGCCAGCAGTGGCAGGGGAGAGCTTTACGAGCAGTACTTC
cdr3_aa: CASSGRGELYEQYF

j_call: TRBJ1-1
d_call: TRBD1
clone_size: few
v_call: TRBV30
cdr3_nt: TGTGCCTGGAGTCACGGGACAGCGAACACTGAAGCTTTCTTT
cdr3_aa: CAWSHGTANTEAFF

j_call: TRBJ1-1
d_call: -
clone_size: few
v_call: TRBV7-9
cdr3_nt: TGTGCCAGCAGCTTCACAGGCGTTAACACTGAAGCTTTCTTT
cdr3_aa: CASSFTGVNTEAFF

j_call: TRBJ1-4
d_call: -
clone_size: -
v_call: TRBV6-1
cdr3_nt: TGTGCCAGCAGTGAAGGGACCCATGGGAGACTGTTTTTT
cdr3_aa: CASSEGTHGRLFF

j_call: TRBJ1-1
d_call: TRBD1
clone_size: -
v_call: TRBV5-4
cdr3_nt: TGTGCCAGCAGCTCTGTCCCGGGACAGGGATCGGTTTTGAACACTGAAGCTTTCTTT
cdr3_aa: CASSSVPGQGSVLNTEAFF

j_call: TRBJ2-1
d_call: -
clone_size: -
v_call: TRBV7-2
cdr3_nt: TGTGCCAGCAGTGGGACATCCAATGAGCAGTTCTTC
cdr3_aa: CASSGTSNEQFF

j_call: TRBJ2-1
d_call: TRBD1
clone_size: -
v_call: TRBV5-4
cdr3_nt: TGTGCCAGCAGCTTCGGACAGGGGGCCTACAATGAGCAGTTCTTC
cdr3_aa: CASSFGQGAYNEQFF

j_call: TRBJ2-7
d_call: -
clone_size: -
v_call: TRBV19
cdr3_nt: TGTGCCAGTAGTATGTGGGGTCCTTCCTCCTACGAGCAGTACTTC
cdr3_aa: CASSMWGPSSYEQYF

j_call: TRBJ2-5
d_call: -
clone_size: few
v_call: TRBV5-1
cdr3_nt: TGCGCCAGCAGCTACACGGAAGAGACCCAGTACTTC
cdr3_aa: CASSYTEETQYF

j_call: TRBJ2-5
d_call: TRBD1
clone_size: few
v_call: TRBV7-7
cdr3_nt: TGTGCTAGCAGCTCCCATGGGACAGGGGCCCTTGGGAGGGAGACCCAGTACTTC
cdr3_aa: CASSSHGTGALGRETQYF

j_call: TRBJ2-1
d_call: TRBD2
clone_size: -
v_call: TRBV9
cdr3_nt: TGTGCCAGCACCGGGGGGAGATCTCGGTCCAATGAGCAGTTCTTC
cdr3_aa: CASTGGRSRSNEQFF

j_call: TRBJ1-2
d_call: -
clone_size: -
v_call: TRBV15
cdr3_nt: TGTGCCACCAGCAGAGGAGGCACTAACTATGGCTACACCTTC
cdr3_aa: CATSRGGTNYGYTF

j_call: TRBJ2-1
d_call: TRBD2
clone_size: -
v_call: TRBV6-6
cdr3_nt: TGTGCCAGCAGTGTCGGGACTAGCGGGAACCACAATGAGCAGTTCTTC
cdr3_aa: CASSVGTSGNHNEQFF

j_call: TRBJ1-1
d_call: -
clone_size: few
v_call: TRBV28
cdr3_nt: TGTGCCAGCAGTTCCGCAGCCATGAACACTGAAGCTTTCTTT
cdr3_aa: CASSSAAMNTEAFF

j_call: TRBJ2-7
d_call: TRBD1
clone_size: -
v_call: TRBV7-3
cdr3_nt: TGTGCCAGCAGCTTACGTTCAGGGGGCAGTTACGAGCAGTACTTC
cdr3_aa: CASSLRSGGSYEQYF

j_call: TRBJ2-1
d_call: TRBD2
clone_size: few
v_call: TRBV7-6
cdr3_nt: TGTGCCAGCAGACCACGCCCCGGGACTAGCGGGGGAGACAATGAGCAGTTCTTC
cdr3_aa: CASRPRPGTSGGDNEQFF

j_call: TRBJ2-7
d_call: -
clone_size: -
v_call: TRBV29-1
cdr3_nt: TGCAGCGTTGAAGGGGACAACTCCTACGAGCAGTACTTC
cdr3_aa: CSVEGDNSYEQYF

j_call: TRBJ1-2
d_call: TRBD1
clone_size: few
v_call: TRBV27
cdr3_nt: TGTGCCAGCAGCGTCCCGGGACAGGGGACGAGCGGCTACACCTTC
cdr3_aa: CASSVPGQGTSGYTF

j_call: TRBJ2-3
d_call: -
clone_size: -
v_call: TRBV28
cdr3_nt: TGTGCCAGCAGCAGACAGAAGAGCACAGATACGCAGTATTTT
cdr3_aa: CASSRQKSTDTQYF

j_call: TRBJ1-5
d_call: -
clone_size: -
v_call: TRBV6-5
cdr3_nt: TGTGCCAGCAGTTTCACCGGGGATAGCAATCAGCCCCAGCATTTT
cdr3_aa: CASSFTGDSNQPQHF

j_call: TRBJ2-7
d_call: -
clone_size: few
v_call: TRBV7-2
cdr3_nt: TGTGCCAGCAGCGGTGGAGGGGACGTACGCTACGAGCAGTACTTC
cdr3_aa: CASSGGGDVRYEQYF

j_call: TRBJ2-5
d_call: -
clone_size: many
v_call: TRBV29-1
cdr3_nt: TGCAGCGTGTTCGATCGAGAGACCCAGTACTTC
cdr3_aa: CSVFDRETQYF

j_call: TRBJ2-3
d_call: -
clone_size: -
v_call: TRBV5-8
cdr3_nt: TGTGCCAGCAGGGTAGGGGGTGGCACAGATACGCAGTATTTT
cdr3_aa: CASRVGGGTDTQYF

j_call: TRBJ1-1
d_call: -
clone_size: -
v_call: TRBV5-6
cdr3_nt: TGTGCCAGCAGCCGGTGGGTGAACACTGAAGCTTTCTTT
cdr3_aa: CASSRWVNTEAFF

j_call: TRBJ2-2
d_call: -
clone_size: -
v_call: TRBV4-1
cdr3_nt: TGCGCCAGCAGCCACTGGAACACCGGGGAGCTGTTTTTT
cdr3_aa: CASSHWNTGELFF

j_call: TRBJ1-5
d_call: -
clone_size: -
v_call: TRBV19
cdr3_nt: TGTGCCAGTAGTGCAGGGGGCAATCAGCCCCAGCATTTT
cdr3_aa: CASSAGGNQPQHF

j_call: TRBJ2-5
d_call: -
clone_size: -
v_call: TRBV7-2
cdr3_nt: TGTGCCAGCAGCTTGGGGGGGCCAGAGACCCAGTACTTC
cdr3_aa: CASSLGGPETQYF

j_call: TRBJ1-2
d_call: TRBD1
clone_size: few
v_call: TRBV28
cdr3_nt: TGTGCCACGGGACAGGGTTATGGCTACACCTTC
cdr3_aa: CATGQGYGYTF

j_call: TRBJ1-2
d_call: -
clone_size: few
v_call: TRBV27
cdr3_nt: TGTGCCAGCAGTCTCCACCGGGGCAGGCAACCTTATGGCTACACCTTC
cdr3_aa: CASSLHRGRQPYGYTF

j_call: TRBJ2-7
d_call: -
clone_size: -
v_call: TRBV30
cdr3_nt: TGTGCCTCCCAAGTGGCTGCTCGAGGTTCGTACGAGCAGTACTTC
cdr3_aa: CASQVAARGSYEQYF

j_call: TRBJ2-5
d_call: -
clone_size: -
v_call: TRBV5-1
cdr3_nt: TGCGCCAGCAGCTTCTCGGGTGAGACCCAGTACTTC
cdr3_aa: CASSFSGETQYF

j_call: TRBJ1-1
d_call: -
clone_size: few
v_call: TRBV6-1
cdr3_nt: TGTGCCAGCAGTGAAAGTTCAATGAACACTGAAGCTTTCTTT
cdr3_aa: CASSESSMNTEAFF

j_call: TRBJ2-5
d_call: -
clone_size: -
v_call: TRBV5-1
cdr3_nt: TGCGCCAGCAGCTTGGAGCAAGAGACCCAGTACTTC
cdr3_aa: CASSLEQETQYF